These 27 T cell receptor beta chains originate from one sample sequenced in a study of T-cell memory formation after mild COVID-19 (dated by TCRdb to about 2021). Receptor amplification or capture employed 5' RACE. For sequencing, an Illumina NovaSeq 6000 was employed. Using fastp at Q25 and MiXCR, TCRdb reprocessed the public reads and kept productive beta chains. Identical CDR3 protein sequences are pooled into one entry, listed with their most common genes and DNA. A total of about 350,000 distinct CDR3 sequences appear in this sample, about 13% of them only once. Around a fifth of the sample is in the top ten clones. The sample comprised PBMCs or a T cell subset sorted from them (not recorded which). All receptors come from a man aged 18-30 years who had mild COVID-19 (a few samples of this study predate the infection). The sample titles of this study are shuffled in the database, so cell type and time point are left out; the donor was told from shared clones.

The rearrangement uses TRBV20-1 and TRBJ1-4; 9 nucleotides align to TRBD1. The CDR3 consists of 17 residues. The germline gives CDR1 DFQATT, CDR2 SNEGSKA (reference sequence). V lost 0 bases, J lost 8 bases, and 13 bases stayed unmatched. Here the CDR3 reads CSARDGSTTGGAEKLFF. The CDR3 bases are TGCAGTGCTAGAGACGGATCGACAACAGGGGGCGCAGAAAAACTGTTTTTT.

The table lists this clonotype with a few counts. The rearrangement joins TRBV7-6 to TRBJ1-6; the D is unclear. This CDR3 spans 14 amino acids. Per the germline V gene, CDR1 is SGHVS and CDR2 is FNYEAQ. V lost 5 bases and J lost 5, with 10 bases in between. The CDR3 loop is CASSPGGNNSPLHF. The CDR3 region has the DNA TGTGCCAGCAGCCCCGGAGGGAATAATTCACCCCTCCACTTT. Supplemented by reference TRBV7-6 and TRBJ1-6, the full variable domain reads GAGVSQSPRYKVTKRGQDVALRCDPISGHVSLYWYRQALGQGPEFLTYFNYEAQQDKSGLPNDRFSAERPEGSISTLTIQRTEQRDSAMYRCASSPGGNNSPLHFGNGTRLTVT.

Ten or more counts support this clonotype. The chain carries TRBV5-1 and TRBJ2-6; D remains ambiguous. V was cut by 4 bases and J by 0 bases, with 8 bases left in between. Germline lookup yields CDR1 SGHRS and CDR2 YFSETQ. The CDR3 extends over 15 amino acids. The CDR3 DNA follows: TGCGCCAGCAGCCCTACAGACTCTGGGGCCAACGTCCTGACTTTC. Residues: CASSPTDSGANVLTF.

This clonotype was detected only a few times. The chain recombines TRBV27 with TRBJ2-6; 8 bases agree with TRBD1. Germline assignment: CDR1 MNHEY and CDR2 SMNVEV (reference sequence). With V trimmed by 4 bases and J by 2 bases, 4 bases remained unmatched. The CDR3 is 16 residues long. CDR3: CASSSARGPGANVLTF. CDR3 in DNA: TGTGCCAGCAGTTCTGCCAGGGGGCCTGGGGCCAACGTCCTGACTTTC.

The sample holds many counts of this clonotype. V gene TRBV27 combines with J gene TRBJ2-6; D remains ambiguous. Germline V gene data show CDR1 as MNHEY and CDR2 as SMNVEV (reference sequence). This CDR3 contains 13 residues. The V gene lost 6 bases and the J gene lost 0 bases, with 3 bases spanning the gap. The CDR3 coding sequence is TGTGCCAGCAGGGTCTCTGGGGCCAACGTCCTGACTTTC. Its translation is CASRVSGANVLTF. Complete variable domain (other parts from reference TRBV27 and TRBJ2-6): EAQVTQNPRYLITVTGKKLTVTCSQNMNHEYMSWYRQDPGLGLRQIYYSMNVEVTDKGDVPEGYKVSRKEKRNFPLILESPSPNQTSLYFCASRVSGANVLTFGAGSRLTVL.

The J gene is TRBJ2-6, the V gene TRBV3-1; D is perhaps TRBD1 (6 bases). The CDR3 totals 15 residues. Germline V gives CDR1 LGHDT, CDR2 YNNKEL (reference sequence). Trimming removed 3 bases from V and 1 base from J, with 7 bases in between. The CDR3 reads CASSHQGSGANVLTF. The CDR3 nucleotides are TGTGCCAGCAGCCACCAGGGGTCTGGGGCCAACGTCCTGACTTTC.

The V gene is TRBV6-6, the J gene TRBJ2-2; weak D call: TRBD1 (5 bases). Between the trimmed V and J ends, which lost 4 bases and 3 bases, there was a span of 12 bases. The germline V gene encodes CDR1 MNHNY and CDR2 SVGAGI (reference sequence). The CDR3 consists of 15 residues. The CDR3 DNA reads TGTGCCAGCAGTTGGCGGACCAGGGACACCGGGGAGCTGTTTTTT. It yields the protein CASSWRTRDTGELFF.

This clonotype was detected only a few times. V and J are TRBV7-3 and TRBJ2-5, with D perhaps given as TRBD1 or TRBD2 (5 bases each). The CDR3 length is 17 residues. V lost 5 bases, J lost 2 bases, and 21 bases lay in between. Germline loops: CDR1 SGHTA, CDR2 FQGTGA. The CDR3 sequence is CASSLDPPGTRQETQYF. The CDR3 region has the DNA TGTGCCAGCAGCCTTGATCCCCCTGGGACCCGGCAAGAGACCCAGTACTTC.

This clonotype came up a few times. The chain combines TRBV5-8 with TRBJ2-7; D is unclear. CDR1 and CDR2 (germline): SGHTS, YDEGEE. The CDR3 contains 8 residues. Deletions cut 9 bases from V and 12 bases from J, with 10 bases between. In nucleotides, the CDR3 is TGTGCCACCAGGTTTGGGTACGTC. It specifies CATRFGYV.

This clonotype was recorded a few times. The V gene is TRBV5-1, the J gene TRBJ2-7, with D maybe TRBD2 (5 bases). Per the germline V gene, CDR1 is SGHRS and CDR2 is YFSETQ. With 9 bases removed from V and 4 bases from J, the gap between germline ends came to 17 bases. CDR3 length: 13 amino acids. CDR3 DNA sequence: TGCGCCAACGGGTTCGGGGAGATTTACGAGCAGTACGTC. Translated, it gives CANGFGEIYEQYV.

The J gene is TRBJ1-5, the V gene TRBV19, with D uncertain. V was pared by 3 bases and J by 7 bases, with 19 bases between. This CDR3 is built from 16 residues. Germline CDR1 reads LNHDA; CDR2 reads SQIVND (reference sequence). The CDR3 is CASSMRETRYFQPQHF. The DNA for the CDR3 is TGTGCCAGTAGTATGCGTGAGACCAGATATTTCCAGCCCCAGCATTTT.

The chain is built from TRBV4-3 and TRBJ1-4; D remains ambiguous. Deletions cut 0 bases from V and 5 bases from J, with 19 bases between. CDR3 length: 18 residues. The germline V gene encodes CDR1 LGHNA and CDR2 YSLEER. As DNA, the CDR3 is TGCGCCAGCAGCCAAGATCGGTCTGTGTTTTGGCCCAATGAAAAACTGTTTTTT. This encodes CASSQDRSVFWPNEKLFF.

This clonotype came up a few times. This sequence may be a read error, since a much larger clone differs from it by one base. The genes are TRBV6-2 or TRBV6-3 and TRBJ2-2, with D uncertain. This CDR3 region has 13 residues. Germline CDR1 reads MNHEY; CDR2 reads SVGEGT. Trimming took off 1 base at V and 3 bases at J, with 3 bases between the two ends. The CDR3 reads CASSYWDTGELFF. CDR3 in DNA: TGTGCCAGCAGTTACTGGGACACCGGGGAGCTGTTTTTT.

V and J are TRBV4-3 and TRBJ2-7; D possibly corresponds to TRBD1 (5 bases). The V gene's germline CDR1 is LGHNA and CDR2 YSLEER. This CDR3 has 15 amino acids. Trimming shortened V by 1 base and J by 3 bases, and 13 bases separated the two germline ends. This chain's CDR3 is CASSQGDRLNYEQYV. DNA for the CDR3: TGCGCCAGCAGCCAAGGCGACAGACTCAACTACGAGCAGTACGTC.

The J gene is TRBJ2-2, the V gene TRBV5-1; 7 nucleotides line up with TRBD2. The CDR3 spans 16 residues. The trim removed 0 bases at V and 4 bases at J, leaving 6 bases unmatched. The germline V gene has CDR1 SGHRS and CDR2 YFSETQ. This CDR3 is CASSLVGWGGTGELFF. The CDR3 nucleotides are TGCGCCAGCAGCTTGGTCGGATGGGGGGGCACCGGGGAGCTGTTTTTT.

This clonotype has more than one count but fewer than ten. V gene TRBV7-9 combines with J gene TRBJ1-2; the D is unclear. V lost 6 bases and J lost 4, with 12 bases in between. From germline, CDR1 is SEHNR and CDR2 FQNEAQ (reference sequence). The CDR3 is 13 amino acids. CDR3 in amino acids: CASRPPRPYGYTF. CDR3 in DNA: TGTGCCAGCAGGCCCCCCCGTCCCTATGGCTACACCTTC.

The chain combines TRBV18 with TRBJ2-7; 14 positions match TRBD2. This CDR3 comprises 15 residues. The junction had 4 bases not matched to a gene; V was cut back by 4 bases and J by 5 bases. Germline V gene data show CDR1 as KGHSH and CDR2 as LQKENI. The CDR3 reads CASSLGLAGANEQYF. CDR3 sequence (DNA): TGTGCCAGCTCACTGGGACTAGCGGGAGCAAACGAGCAGTACTTC.

This rearrangement joins TRBV20-1 to TRBJ1-5, with 7 nucleotides matching TRBD1. CDR3 length: 14 amino acids. Germline V lookup: CDR1 DFQATT, CDR2 SNEGSKA (reference sequence). V shed 2 bases, J shed 3 bases, and the junction held 4 bases outside the gene matches. CDR3 residues: CSARKGQFNQPQHF. DNA for the CDR3: TGCAGTGCTAGAAAGGGACAGTTCAATCAGCCCCAGCATTTT.

This clonotype was seen a handful of times. The rearrangement joins TRBV28 to TRBJ2-5, with D perhaps matching TRBD2 (6 bases). Trimming took 5 bases from V and 5 from J, leaving 12 bases between them. From germline, CDR1 is MDHEN and CDR2 SYDVKM. The CDR3 totals 13 residues. CDR3 amino acids: CASSPPGLETQYF. As DNA, the CDR3 is TGTGCCAGCAGTCCGCCGGGACTCGAGACCCAGTACTTC.

This chain joins TRBV7-6 and TRBJ2-7, with TRBD2 identical over 12 bases. Germline V gene data show CDR1 as SGHVS and CDR2 as FNYEAQ. The CDR3 has 21 residues. Unmatched junction bases numbered 20, after V lost 5 bases and J lost 0 bases. This CDR3 reads CASSHRKVGGTSGQLSYEQYF. In DNA, the CDR3 is TGTGCCAGCAGCCATCGGAAGGTGGGCGGGACTAGCGGGCAACTCTCCTACGAGCAGTACTTC.

This clonotype has a handful of counts. V gene TRBV5-6 combines with J gene TRBJ2-1, with TRBD1 matching over 8 bases. This CDR3 has 14 amino acids. Germline V CDR1 and CDR2: SGHDT, YYEEEE. V lost 4 bases, J lost 3 bases, and 3 bases stayed unmatched. As DNA, the CDR3 is TGTGCCAGCAGCATCGGACAGGGCTACAATGAGCAGTTCTTC. This codes for CASSIGQGYNEQFF.

The gene calls are TRBV12-3 or TRBV12-4 and TRBJ1-2, with 11 bases fitting TRBD1. V was pared by 7 bases and J by 2 bases, with 6 bases of the junction left unmatched. The length of the CDR3 is 15 residues. Written as DNA, the CDR3 is TGTGCCAGCAACAACCGGGACAGGGGGAACTATGGCTACACCTTC. The encoded protein is CASNNRDRGNYGYTF.

The V and J genes are TRBV28 and TRBJ2-1; 9 bases agree with TRBD2. The germline V gene has CDR1 MDHEN and CDR2 SYDVKM. The ends lost 6 bases at V and 3 bases at J; junction bases unmatched: 6. This CDR3 is 15 amino acids long. CDR3 loop: CASSVERGDYNEQFF. The CDR3 DNA follows: TGTGCCAGCAGCGTCGAGCGGGGGGACTACAATGAGCAGTTCTTC.

This rearrangement joins TRBV5-1 to TRBJ2-5; maybe TRBD2 (5 bases). V lost 0 bases to trimming and J lost 5 bases, with 14 bases between them. The CDR3 sequence is 15 residues long. Germline assignment: CDR1 SGHRS and CDR2 YFSETQ. CDR3 amino acids: CASSLAPASYETQYF. DNA of the CDR3: TGCGCCAGCAGCTTGGCCCCGGCTAGCTACGAGACCCAGTACTTC.

The sample holds many counts of this clonotype. The chain has TRBV7-3 and TRBJ2-3; D not certain. Per the germline V gene, CDR1 is SGHTA and CDR2 is FQGTGA. The CDR3 is made up of 17 amino acids. V was trimmed by 2 bases and J by 1 base, leaving 16 bases between them. CDR3 sequence: CASSLRAASWGTDTQYF. The CDR3 nucleotides read TGTGCCAGCAGCTTACGTGCCGCGTCCTGGGGCACAGATACGCAGTATTTT.

The chain is built from TRBV2 and TRBJ2-5; no reliable D call. The V end lost 7 bases, the J end lost 2 bases, and 5 bases lay between the germline ends. Germline CDR1 is SNHLY and CDR2 is FYNNEI. There are 11 residues in the CDR3. CDR3 loop: CASKEQETQYF. In DNA, the CDR3 is TGTGCCAGCAAAGAGCAAGAGACCCAGTACTTC. Drawing the rest from reference TRBV2 and TRBJ2-5, the complete variable domain is EPEVTQTPSHQVTQMGQEVILRCVPISNHLYFYWYRQILGQKVEFLVSFYNNEISEKSEIFDDQFSVERPDGSNFTLKIRSTKLEDSAMYFCASKEQETQYFGPGTRLLVL.

This clonotype has ten or more counts. This sequence joins TRBV10-3 and TRBJ1-3; D gene ambiguous. This CDR3 spans 15 amino acids. Germline CDR1 is ENHRY and CDR2 is SYGVKD. V was clipped by 2 bases and J by 1 base, with 9 bases between them. CDR3 protein: CAISEAPFSGNTIYF. In nucleotides, the CDR3 is TGTGCCATCAGTGAGGCCCCTTTTTCTGGAAACACCATATATTTT.